The clone carrying this T cell receptor (beta chain) was picked up many times. RNA transcripts were the template, and TCR beta CDR3 regions were amplified from them. RT-PCR was first run with HTBI primers, then multiplex PCR in a second round. One entry per CDR3 protein, called by TCRdb with MiXCR from the multiplex PCR reads. This table has roughly 1.1 million distinct CDR3 sequences, around a third appearing once. Germline CDR1 SNHLY, CDR2 FYNNEI. The CDR3 is 14 residues long. V gave up 7 bases and J gave up 2 bases, with 11 bases separating them. Recruitment covered hyperthyroidism patients aged 18 to 65 whose new diagnosis was of under 2 months' duration. This specimen comes from a study of Graves' ophthalmopathy and Graves' hyperthyroidism.

The material sequenced was peripheral blood or thyroid tissue (not recorded which). The sequence derives from an adult man with Graves' hyperthyroidism. The chain combines TRBV2 with TRBJ2-2, with D hard to call. The CDR3 nucleotides are TGTGCCAGCATTAGGGATATCAACACCGGGGAGCTGTTTTTT. Its translation is CASIRDINTGELFF.